One and the same sample provided the 21 T cell receptor beta chains below, sequenced in a study of CD8 T cells in Susac syndrome. Random hexamers were used to reverse transcribe roughly 0.45 to 1 ug of RNA. TCRdb processed the immunoSEQ multiplex PCR reads anew with MiXCR; each CDR3 protein has one entry. The table lists 70,000 or so distinct CDR3 sequences, approximately 93% of them singletons. Source material: CD8+ T cells from PBMCs. These TCRs come from a human donor with multiple sclerosis.

The chain recombines TRBV5-6 with TRBJ1-1, with 7 bases fitting TRBD1. The CDR3 spans 13 residues. Germline V lookup: CDR1 SGHDT, CDR2 YYEEEE. V was pared by 4 bases and J by 3 bases, with 3 bases of the junction left unmatched. This CDR3 is CASSETGYTEAFF. CDR3 DNA sequence: TGTGCCAGCAGCGAGACAGGGTACACTGAAGCTTTCTTT.

This clonotype was recorded only once. The V gene is TRBV28, the J gene TRBJ2-7; 8 bases map to TRBD1. CDR3 length: 12 residues. Trimming took 5 bases from V and 6 from J; bases not matched to a gene: 3. The germline gives CDR1 MDHEN, CDR2 SYDVKM. The DNA for the CDR3 is TGTGCCAGCAGTGTACAGGGGGGCGAGCAGTACTTC. Translating it yields CASSVQGGEQYF.

The chain carries TRBV7-9 and TRBJ2-7; weak D call: TRBD2 (7 bases). In germline, CDR1 is SEHNR, CDR2 FQNEAQ (reference sequence). V dropped 5 bases and J dropped 7 bases, with 18 bases sitting between them. The CDR3 is made up of 14 amino acids. Written as DNA, the CDR3 is TGTGCCAGCAGCCCCCGGGGGGCGGTAAGGGAGCAGTACTTC. Its protein product is CASSPRGAVREQYF.

This clonotype appeared once. The V and J genes are TRBV29-1 and TRBJ2-1; weak D call: TRBD2 (6 bases). CDR3 size: 16 residues. V lost 2 bases, J lost 3 bases, and 17 bases lay in between. Germline assignment: CDR1 SQVTM and CDR2 ANQGSEA. CDR3 DNA sequence: TGCAGCGTTGAAAGTATAGCCGGGAGAAACTACAATGAGCAGTTCTTC. Its translation is CSVESIAGRNYNEQFF.

The chain carries TRBV7-8 and TRBJ2-3; D not resolved. CDR1 SGHVS and CDR2 FQNEAQ come from the germline V gene. CDR3 size: 12 residues. Trimming removed 4 bases at V and 4 bases at J, with 6 bases between. CDR3: CASSSRADTQYF. The CDR3 DNA reads TGTGCCAGCAGCTCGCGTGCAGATACGCAGTATTTT.

This chain links TRBV3-1 with TRBJ1-5; D ambiguous. V gave up 3 bases and J gave up 4 bases, with 10 bases separating them. The CDR3 consists of 14 residues. Looked up from germline, CDR1 is LGHDT and CDR2 is YNNKEL (reference sequence). In nucleotides, the CDR3 is TGTGCCAGCAGCCAGGAAGGTGGGAATCAGCCCCAGCATTTT. Protein sequence: CASSQEGGNQPQHF.

The V gene is TRBV27, the J gene TRBJ1-2; 9 bases fit TRBD1. This CDR3 region has 13 residues. From germline, CDR1 is MNHEY and CDR2 SMNVEV (reference sequence). The V segment lost 5 bases and the J segment 8 bases; nucleotides outside the gene matches: 6. CDR3 amino acids: CASSAGTGTGYTF. CDR3 nucleotides: TGTGCCAGCAGTGCCGGGACAGGGACGGGCTACACCTTC.

This chain joins TRBV20-1 and TRBJ1-1, with a possible D match to TRBD1 (5 bases). Germline values: CDR1 DFQATT, CDR2 SNEGSKA (reference sequence). This CDR3 comprises 13 residues. V shed 5 bases and J shed 3 bases, with 13 bases lying between them. CDR3 in amino acids: CSAPRGGDTEAFF. The CDR3 nucleotides read TGCAGTGCTCCCCGGGGGGGGGACACTGAAGCTTTCTTT.

This clonotype was seen a single time. The V and J genes are TRBV3-1 and TRBJ2-2; D is undetermined. Germline V gene lookup returns CDR1 LGHDT and CDR2 YNNKEL (reference sequence). This CDR3 has 13 residues. V was shortened by 1 base and J by 7 bases, with 7 bases between the two germline ends. The CDR3 coding sequence is TGTGCCAGCAGCCAAGGAGAGGTCGGGGAGCTGTTTTTT. Translating it yields CASSQGEVGELFF.

The rearrangement links TRBV5-1 to TRBJ2-1, with D perhaps being TRBD1 or TRBD2 (5 bases each). V dropped 5 bases and J dropped 3 bases, with 15 bases sitting between them. CDR1 and CDR2 from the germline V gene are SGHRS and YFSETQ. The CDR3 is 15 amino acids. CDR3 loop: CASSSPGRGYNEQFF. CDR3 DNA: TGCGCCAGCAGTTCACCGGGACGGGGCTACAATGAGCAGTTCTTC.

The gene calls are TRBV20-1 and TRBJ1-2, with D possibly matching TRBD1 (5 bases). Trimming pared 0 bases from V and 6 bases from J, leaving 14 bases between. CDR1 is DFQATT and CDR2 is SNEGSKA in the germline V gene (reference sequence). This CDR3 is built from 14 residues. The chain's CDR3 is CSARDLGGVHGYTF. The CDR3 DNA sequence: TGCAGTGCTAGAGATCTTGGAGGGGTCCATGGCTACACCTTC.

Here the CDR3 DNA reads TGTGCCAGCAGGGGAGGTGGAGGGACGCTCGAGCAGTACTTC. Translation gives CASRGGGGTLEQYF. J is TRBJ2-7 and V is TRBV13; possibly TRBD2 for D (6 bases). The CDR3 runs to 14 residues. Trimming cost V 6 bases and J 6 bases, with 18 bases left between them. Germline lookup yields CDR1 PRHDT and CDR2 FYEKMQ (reference sequence).

This clonotype occurred once. This chain uses TRBV28 with TRBJ2-1, with D maybe TRBD2 (5 bases). The germline V gene encodes CDR1 MDHEN and CDR2 SYDVKM. V gave up 5 bases and J gave up 2 bases, with 10 bases separating them. The CDR3 extends over 14 amino acids. The DNA of the CDR3 is TGTGCCAGCAGTCCCGGGGTCACCTACAATGAGCAGTTCTTC. Protein: CASSPGVTYNEQFF.

The chain couples TRBV3-1 to TRBJ2-1; no reliable D call. The V end lost 0 bases, the J end lost 13 bases, and 13 bases lay between the germline ends. Germline CDR1 reads LGHDT; CDR2 reads YNNKEL (reference sequence). This CDR3 has 13 amino acids. For the CDR3, the DNA is TGTGCCAGCAGCCAAGAGGGGTGGGGAAACCAGTTCTTC. Translated, it gives CASSQEGWGNQFF.

This clonotype was picked up one time. CDR3 loop: CSVVIVWGNTEAFF. DNA for the CDR3: TGCAGCGTTGTTATAGTTTGGGGGAACACTGAAGCTTTCTTT. The chain joins TRBV29-1 to TRBJ1-1; unclear D gene. The CDR3 consists of 14 residues. Germline V gene sequence: CDR1 SQVTM, CDR2 ANQGSEA. V shed 4 bases and J shed 1 base, with 13 bases lying between them. The full variable domain, rest sourced from reference TRBV29-1 and TRBJ1-1, is SAVISQKPSRDICQRGTSLTIQCQVDSQVTMMFWYRQQPGQSLTLIATANQGSEATYESGFVIDKFPISRPNLTFSTLTVSNMSPEDSSIYLCSVVIVWGNTEAFFGQGTRLTVV.

The chain carries TRBV7-2 and TRBJ2-3, with TRBD2 identical over 13 bases. V lost 5 bases and J lost 2; bases outside the gene matches: 7. In germline, CDR1 is SGHTA, CDR2 FQGNSA. The CDR3 is made up of 17 amino acids. CDR3 amino acids: CASSPRTSGGYTDTQYF. The DNA of the CDR3 is TGTGCCAGCAGCCCGCGGACTAGCGGGGGTTACACAGATACGCAGTATTTT.

This clonotype appeared a single time. The genes are TRBV23-1 and TRBJ1-1, with D possibly matching TRBD1 (6 bases). TRBV23-1 is assigned to the ORF class and has an uncertain function. This CDR3 is built from 17 residues. V was clipped by 3 bases and J by 4 bases, with 21 bases between them. This CDR3 is CASSQAGHGGLSTEAFF. CDR3 in DNA: TGCGCCAGCAGTCAGGCGGGACACGGAGGTTTGAGCACTGAAGCTTTCTTT.

Here the CDR3 DNA reads TGTGCCAGCAGCTTAGGCGGGACTACCGAGCAGTACTTC. Encoded protein: CASSLGGTTEQYF. The chain has TRBV7-3 and TRBJ2-7; 7 bases line up with TRBD2. The germline CDR1 and CDR2 sequences are SGHTA and FQGTGA. The CDR3 sequence is 13 residues long. After removal of 2 bases from V and 6 bases from J, the junction contained 4 bases not matched to a gene.

The rearrangement links TRBV28 to TRBJ2-5, with D unresolved. The CDR3 loop spans 14 amino acids. The ends were cut back, 7 bases at V and 1 base at J, with 13 bases in the middle. CDR1 and CDR2 from the germline V gene are MDHEN and SYDVKM. CDR3 bases: TGTGCCAGCACCGGCGTTTGGGCCCAAGAGACCCAGTACTTC. Protein: CASTGVWAQETQYF. Full variable domain (remainder filled in from reference TRBV28 and TRBJ2-5): DVKVTQSSRYLVKRTGEKVFLECVQDMDHENMFWYRQDPGLGLRLIYFSYDVKMKEKGDIPEGYSVSREKKERFSLILESASTNQTSMYLCASTGVWAQETQYFGPGTRLLVL.

This chain uses TRBV27 with TRBJ1-2; D gene ambiguous. V lost 3 bases, J lost 4 bases, and 9 bases lay in between. In germline, CDR1 is MNHEY, CDR2 SMNVEV (reference sequence). The CDR3 spans 13 residues. The chain's CDR3 is CASSFMGSYGYTF. CDR3 bases: TGTGCCAGCAGTTTTATGGGCAGCTATGGCTACACCTTC.

The chain combines TRBV27 with TRBJ2-7; D remains unclear. Germline V lookup: CDR1 MNHEY, CDR2 SMNVEV (reference sequence). CDR3 length: 12 amino acids. Trimming removed 5 bases from V and 5 bases from J, with 10 bases in between. The CDR3 nucleotides read TGTGCCAGCAGTGCCAGTTCCGACGAGCAGTACTTC. Encoded protein: CASSASSDEQYF.